The 21 T cell receptor beta chains below all came from one sample that was sequenced in a study of shared clonotypes between healthy human individuals. Profiling relied on immunoSEQ multiplex PCR, and the TCRdb table lists in-frame clones only, not all of them. The table has some 2,000,000 clones, roughly 94% seen once. Material for sequencing was naive CD4+ T cells sorted from blood. Subset noted: CD45RA+ positively selected. These receptors were taken from a man aged 18 to 30 in good health.

V gene TRBV6-5 combines with J gene TRBJ2-7; D might be TRBD1 (5 bases). The V gene's germline CDR1 is MNHEY and CDR2 SVGAGI. The CDR3 is 13 amino acids. The ends were cut back, 2 bases at V and 4 bases at J, with 9 bases in the middle. CDR3 sequence reads: CASSYAGAYEQYF. Written as DNA, the CDR3 is TGTGCCAGCAGTTACGCTGGGGCATACGAGCAGTACTTC.

Worth noting for this clone: The same CDR3 is also encoded by other DNA sequences in this sample. This chain's CDR3 is CASSLAYGYTF. CDR3 bases: TGTGCCAGCAGCTTGGCTTATGGCTACACCTTC. The chain is built from TRBV5-6 and TRBJ1-2; D gene uncertain. This CDR3 spans 11 amino acids. Germline V lookup: CDR1 SGHDT, CDR2 YYEEEE. Trimming pared 0 bases from V and 5 bases from J, leaving 2 bases between.

The DNA for the CDR3 is TGTGGGAGCAGTGCTTTACTAGCGGGAGGATTGTCCGGGGAGCTGTTTTTT. Translating it yields CGSSALLAGGLSGELFF. The chain employs TRBV2 and TRBJ2-2; the match to TRBD2 covers 12 bases. CDR1 is SNHLY and CDR2 is FYNNEI in the germline V gene. The CDR3 runs 17 residues.

Turning to this clone: Other DNA sequences in the sample encode the same CDR3. This chain joins TRBV7-2 and TRBJ1-5; D is ambiguous. This CDR3 is built from 14 residues. V lost 3 bases to trimming and J lost 2 bases, with 8 bases between them. In germline, CDR1 is SGHTA, CDR2 FQGNSA. In DNA, the CDR3 is TGTGCCAGCAGCTTTACCGGGGGCAATCAGCCCCAGCATTTT. The encoded protein is CASSFTGGNQPQHF.

The chain combines TRBV29-1 with TRBJ2-6; weak D call: TRBD2 (5 bases). CDR3 length equals 16 residues. V shed 4 bases and J shed 0 bases, with 13 bases lying between them. In germline, CDR1 is SQVTM, CDR2 ANQGSEA. CDR3 residues: CSVGSRGNSGANVLTF. The CDR3 nucleotides are TGCAGCGTTGGCTCCCGGGGAAACTCTGGGGCCAACGTCCTGACTTTC. The whole variable domain, filled in from reference TRBV29-1 and TRBJ2-6, reads SAVISQKPSRDICQRGTSLTIQCQVDSQVTMMFWYRQQPGQSLTLIATANQGSEATYESGFVIDKFPISRPNLTFSTLTVSNMSPEDSSIYLCSVGSRGNSGANVLTFGAGSRLTVL.

This chain connects TRBV2 to TRBJ1-4, with D perhaps TRBD1 (5 bases). Germline V CDR1 and CDR2: SNHLY, FYNNEI. V dropped 6 bases and J dropped 7 bases, with 15 bases sitting between them. There are 14 residues in the CDR3. The CDR3 is CASSSVQGGEKLFF. CDR3 DNA sequence: TGTGCCAGCAGCAGCGTCCAGGGCGGTGAAAAACTGTTTTTT.

The chain joins TRBV2 to TRBJ2-2, with D possibly matching TRBD1 (6 bases). V lost 5 bases to trimming and J lost 1 base, with 14 bases between them. This CDR3 spans 16 amino acids. The V gene's germline CDR1 is SNHLY and CDR2 FYNNEI. The CDR3 nucleotides read TGTGCCAGCAGTCCGCTGGACAGCCGGAACACCGGGGAGCTGTTTTTT. Amino acid sequence: CASSPLDSRNTGELFF.

The J gene is TRBJ1-6, the V gene TRBV19; TRBD1 agrees at 7 bases. Germline trimming cut 3 bases from V and 7 bases from J; bases unmatched to any gene: 3. The germline V gene has CDR1 LNHDA and CDR2 SQIVND (reference sequence). There are 14 residues in the CDR3. CDR3 sequence: CASSIKGANSPLHF. As DNA, the CDR3 is TGTGCCAGTAGTATTAAGGGGGCGAATTCACCCCTCCACTTT.

The rearrangement joins TRBV7-5 to TRBJ2-5; no DNA check was done on the table's D call, TRBD2. TRBV7-5 is a pseudogene segment. The CDR3 extends over 18 amino acids. The CDR3 region has the DNA TGTGCCAGAAGCTTCAGACTAGCGGACCACGGAGGCCAAGAGACCCAGTACTTC. This codes for CARSFRLADHGGQETQYF.

The DNA for the CDR3 is TGCGCCAGCAACCCAGACGGGACAGGTAGTGAAAAACTGTTTTTT. Protein product: CASNPDGTGSEKLFF. V usage is TRBV23-1 and J usage is TRBJ1-4; 8 bases line up with TRBD1. TRBV23-1 is reported as an ORF; its role is uncertain. V dropped 7 bases and J dropped 7; count of bases not matched to a gene: 11. The CDR3 has 15 amino acids.

The V and J genes are TRBV19 and TRBJ1-2; TRBD1 might be the D (5 bases). Trimming took 10 bases from V and 0 from J, leaving 12 bases between them. The CDR3 extends over 13 amino acids. Germline-derived CDR1 and CDR2 are LNHDA and SQIVND (reference sequence). This CDR3 is CATRRGTNYGYTF. CDR3 DNA: TGTGCCACCCGACGGGGGACTAACTATGGCTACACCTTC.

The chain is built from TRBV10-3 and TRBJ2-3; possibly TRBD1 or TRBD2 for D (7 bases each). This CDR3 has 13 residues. Germline V gives CDR1 ENHRY, CDR2 SYGVKD. The V end was cut by 7 bases, the J end by 3 bases, with 11 bases between. The CDR3 region has the DNA TGTGCCATCACAGGGGGGGAGACAGATACGCAGTATTTT. Protein product: CAITGGETDTQYF.

V is TRBV2 and J is TRBJ2-5; TRBD1 matches 10 bases. CDR1 and CDR2 (germline): SNHLY, FYNNEI. The CDR3 runs 14 residues. V was pared by 6 bases and J by 7 bases, with 8 bases of the junction left unmatched. CDR3 amino acids: CASSGTGEWGTQYF. DNA for the CDR3: TGTGCCAGCAGCGGGACAGGGGAGTGGGGGACCCAGTACTTC.

This chain connects TRBV18 to TRBJ1-1; possible D gene TRBD1, 5 bases. The ends were cut back, 3 bases at V and 0 bases at J, with 14 bases in the middle. Per germline, CDR1 KGHSH and CDR2 LQKENI. This CDR3 comprises 16 residues. CDR3 residues: CASSPWGTGMNTEAFF. For the CDR3, the DNA is TGTGCCAGCTCACCCTGGGGGACTGGGATGAACACTGAAGCTTTCTTT.

Concerning this clone: Other DNA variants within this sample encode the same CDR3. The chain combines TRBV19 with TRBJ1-1; D perhaps matches TRBD1 (5 bases). Between the trimmed V and J ends, which lost 1 base and 3 bases, there was a span of 6 bases. The CDR3 consists of 13 residues. Looked up from germline, CDR1 is LNHDA and CDR2 is SQIVND (reference sequence). CDR3: CASSIAGDTEAFF. The CDR3 DNA reads as TGTGCCAGTAGTATAGCGGGGGACACTGAAGCTTTCTTT. The full variable domain, with the rest looked up from reference TRBV19 and TRBJ1-1, is DGGITQSPKYLFRKEGQNVTLSCEQNLNHDAMYWYRQDPGQGLRLIYYSQIVNDFQKGDIAEGYSVSREKKESFPLTVTSAQKNPTAFYLCASSIAGDTEAFFGQGTRLTVV.

This clone was detected only once. V usage is TRBV5-1 and J usage is TRBJ2-2; D possibly uses TRBD1 or TRBD2 (5 bases each). Germline-derived CDR1 and CDR2 are SGHRS and YFSETQ. CDR3 length equals 16 residues. Trimming stripped 0 bases from V and 5 bases from J, with 14 bases between. CDR3 in DNA: TGCGCCAGCAGCTTGGACGAGGGGCGCATAACCGGGGAGCTGTTTTTT. Translation gives CASSLDEGRITGELFF.

The V and J genes are TRBV5-6 and TRBJ1-2; TRBD1 matches 9 bases. The germline V gene encodes CDR1 SGHDT and CDR2 YYEEEE. The junction had 8 bases not matched to a gene; V was cut back by 7 bases and J by 7 bases. This CDR3 has 13 residues. The CDR3 loop is CASGNRDRAGYTF. CDR3 nucleotide sequence: TGTGCCAGCGGCAACCGGGACAGGGCTGGCTACACCTTC.

This chain uses TRBV28 with TRBJ1-5; D perhaps matches TRBD1 (6 bases). CDR1 is MDHEN, CDR2 SYDVKM, per germline. This CDR3 is 15 amino acids long. Trimming cost V 3 bases and J 4 bases, with 13 bases left between them. The chain's CDR3 is CASSFRDILNQPQHF. The CDR3 nucleotides are TGTGCCAGCAGTTTTCGGGACATTTTAAATCAGCCCCAGCATTTT.

The chain has TRBV28 and TRBJ1-1, with D maybe TRBD1 (6 bases). Per germline, CDR1 MDHEN and CDR2 SYDVKM. Deletions cut 7 bases from V and 3 bases from J, with 21 bases between. CDR3 length: 16 residues. The CDR3 here is CASTPGSGGLDTEAFF. For the CDR3, the DNA is TGTGCCAGCACCCCGGGGTCGGGGGGCTTGGACACTGAAGCTTTCTTT.

This rearrangement joins TRBV29-1 to TRBJ1-4; 7 bases map to TRBD1. Germline V gene sequence: CDR1 SQVTM, CDR2 ANQGSEA. The CDR3 extends over 14 amino acids. V dropped 6 bases and J dropped 0; count of bases not matched to a gene: 4. CDR3 DNA sequence: TGCAGCGTCCGCCAGGGGGCAACTAATGAAAAACTGTTTTTT. It specifies CSVRQGATNEKLFF.

The chain joins TRBV20-1 to TRBJ2-1; D is possibly TRBD1 (5 bases). This CDR3 is built from 10 residues. Trimming shortened V by 5 bases and J by 8 bases, and 7 bases separated the two germline ends. Germline values: CDR1 DFQATT, CDR2 SNEGSKA (reference sequence). CDR3 in amino acids: CSAWGHEQFF. In DNA, the CDR3 is TGCAGTGCTTGGGGCCATGAGCAGTTCTTC.